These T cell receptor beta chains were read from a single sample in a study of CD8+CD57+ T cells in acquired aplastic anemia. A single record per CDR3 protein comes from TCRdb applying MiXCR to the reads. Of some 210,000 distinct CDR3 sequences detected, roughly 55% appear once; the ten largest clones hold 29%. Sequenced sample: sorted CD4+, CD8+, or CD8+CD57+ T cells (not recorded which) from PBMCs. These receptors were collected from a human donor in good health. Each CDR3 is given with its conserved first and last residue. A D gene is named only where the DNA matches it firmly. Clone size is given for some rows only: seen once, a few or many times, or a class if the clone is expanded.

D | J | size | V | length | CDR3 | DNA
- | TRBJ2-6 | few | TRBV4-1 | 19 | CASSQEGVRTYSGANVLTF | TGCGCCAGCAGCCAAGAAGGAGTCAGGACCTACTCTGGGGCCAACGTCCTGACTTTC
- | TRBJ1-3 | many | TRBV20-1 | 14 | CSARAPFTGNTIYF | TGCAGTGCTAGAGCTCCTTTCACTGGAAACACCATATATTTT
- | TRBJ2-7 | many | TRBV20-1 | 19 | CSARGDENPGRRSSYEQYF | TGCAGTGCTAGAGGCGATGAAAATCCGGGACGCAGGAGCTCCTACGAGCAGTACTTC
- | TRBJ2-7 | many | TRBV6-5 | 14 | CASSMGGAIYEQYF | TGTGCCAGCTCTATGGGGGGGGCCATATACGAGCAGTACTTC
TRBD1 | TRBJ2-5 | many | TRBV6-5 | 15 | CASSYGAQGGETQYF | TGTGCCAGCAGTTACGGGGCACAGGGGGGCGAGACCCAGTACTTC
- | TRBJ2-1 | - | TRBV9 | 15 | CASSVRSSRVHEQFF | TGTGCCAGCAGCGTACGGTCTAGCCGGGTACATGAGCAGTTCTTC
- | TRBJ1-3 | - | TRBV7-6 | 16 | CASSPRGANYGYTIYF | TGTGCCAGCAGTCCTAGGGGAGCTAACTATGGCTACACCATATATTTT
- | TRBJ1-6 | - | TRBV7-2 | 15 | CASSLDVSVNPPLHF | TGTGCCAGCAGCTTAGATGTGTCAGTCAATCCACCCCTCCACTTT
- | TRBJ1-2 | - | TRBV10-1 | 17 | CASSESGQSSANYGYTF | TGCGCCAGCAGTGAGTCAGGACAGAGTTCGGCCAACTATGGCTACACCTTC
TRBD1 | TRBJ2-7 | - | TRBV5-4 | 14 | CASSAQQGAGEQYF | TGTGCCAGCAGCGCCCAACAGGGGGCAGGCGAGCAGTACTTC
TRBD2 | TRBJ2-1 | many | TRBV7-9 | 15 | CASSLTSGFYNEQFF | TGTGCCAGCAGCCTAACTAGCGGCTTCTACAATGAGCAGTTCTTC
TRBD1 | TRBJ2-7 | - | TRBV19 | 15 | CASSITETGVREQYF | TGTGCCAGTAGTATTACGGAGACAGGGGTGCGGGAGCAGTACTTC
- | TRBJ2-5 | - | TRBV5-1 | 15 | CASSIGGGTGETQYF | TGCGCCAGCAGCATTGGCGGTGGGACGGGAGAGACCCAGTACTTC
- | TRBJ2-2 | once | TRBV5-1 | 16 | CASSLKPRGSTGELFF | TGCGCCAGCAGCTTGAAGCCCAGGGGCAGCACCGGGGAGCTGTTTTTT
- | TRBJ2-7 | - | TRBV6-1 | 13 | CASSKTQGYEQYF | TGTGCCAGCAGTAAAACCCAGGGCTACGAGCAGTACTTC
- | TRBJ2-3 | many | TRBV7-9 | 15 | CASSPPGASTDTQYF | TGTGCCAGCAGCCCCCCGGGGGCTAGCACAGATACGCAGTATTTT
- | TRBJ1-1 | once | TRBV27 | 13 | CASSWVGGTEAFF | TGTGCCAGCAGTTGGGTCGGGGGCACTGAAGCTTTCTTT
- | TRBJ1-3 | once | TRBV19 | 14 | CASSPPGFGNTIYF | TGTGCCAGTAGTCCTCCAGGGTTTGGAAACACCATATATTTT
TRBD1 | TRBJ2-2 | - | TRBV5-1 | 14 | CASVSGTGSGELFF | TGCGCCAGCGTCTCAGGGACAGGGTCCGGGGAGCTGTTTTTT
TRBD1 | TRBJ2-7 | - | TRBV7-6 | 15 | CASSLSRDREYEQYF | TGTGCCAGCAGCTTATCCCGAGACAGGGAGTACGAGCAGTACTTC
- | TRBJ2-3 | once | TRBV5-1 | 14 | CASSLDASTDTQYF | TGCGCCAGCAGCTTGGATGCGAGCACAGATACGCAGTATTTT
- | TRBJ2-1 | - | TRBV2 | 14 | CASSKQDILDEQFF | TGTGCCAGCAGTAAGCAGGACATTCTGGATGAGCAGTTCTTC
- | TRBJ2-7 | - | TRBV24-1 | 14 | CATSDPYDGREQYF | TGTGCCACCAGTGATCCTTACGACGGGCGCGAGCAGTACTTC
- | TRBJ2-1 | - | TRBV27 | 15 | CASSLSASSYNEQFF | TGTGCCAGCAGTTTATCTGCGAGCTCTTACAATGAGCAGTTCTTC
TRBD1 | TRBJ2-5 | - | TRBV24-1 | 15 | CATSETTGVWETQYF | TGTGCCACCAGTGAGACGACAGGGGTGTGGGAGACCCAGTACTTC
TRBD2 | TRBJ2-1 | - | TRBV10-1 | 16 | CASSFTSGSSYNEQFF | TGCGCCAGCAGTTTCACTAGCGGGAGCTCCTACAATGAGCAGTTCTTC
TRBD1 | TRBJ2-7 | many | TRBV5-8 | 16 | CASSLGWAGGDYEQYF | TGTGCCAGCAGCTTGGGATGGGCAGGGGGCGATTACGAGCAGTACTTC
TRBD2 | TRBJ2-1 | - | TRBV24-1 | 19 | CATSEAAGTSGPVHHEQFF | TGTGCCACCAGTGAAGCCGCCGGGACTAGCGGTCCTGTGCATCATGAGCAGTTCTTC
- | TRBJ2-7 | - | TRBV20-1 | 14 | CSARSPGHLYEQYF | TGCAGTGCCCGAAGCCCGGGACACCTCTACGAGCAGTACTTC
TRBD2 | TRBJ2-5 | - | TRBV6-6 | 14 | CASNGRGGRETQYF | TGTGCCAGTAATGGGCGGGGGGGCCGAGAGACCCAGTACTTC
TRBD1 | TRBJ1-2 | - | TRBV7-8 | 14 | CASSPEGAVSGYTF | TGTGCCAGCAGCCCAGAGGGGGCGGTTTCTGGCTACACCTTC
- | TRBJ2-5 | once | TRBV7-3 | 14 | CASSSEPAEETQYF | TGTGCCAGCAGCTCTGAGCCCGCCGAAGAGACCCAGTACTTC
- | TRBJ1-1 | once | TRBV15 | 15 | CATSNALKGISEAFF | TGTGCCACCAGCAACGCTTTAAAGGGTATATCTGAAGCTTTCTTT
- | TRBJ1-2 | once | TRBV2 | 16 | CASSDIVGNYNYGYTF | TGTGCCAGCAGTGACATAGTAGGGAACTATAACTATGGCTACACCTTC
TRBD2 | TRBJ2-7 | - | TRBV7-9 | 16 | CDSAGASGRRTYEQYF | TGTGACAGTGCCGGGGCTAGCGGGAGAAGAACTTACGAGCAGTACTTC
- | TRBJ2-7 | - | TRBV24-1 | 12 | CATSTGTYGQYF | TGTGCCACCTCGACAGGAACATACGGGCAGTACTTC
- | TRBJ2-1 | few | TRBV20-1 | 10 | CSASRHEQFF | TGCAGTGCTAGTAGACATGAGCAGTTCTTC
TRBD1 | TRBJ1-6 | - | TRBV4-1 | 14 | CASQETGTNSPLHF | TGCGCCAGCCAGGAGACAGGGACGAATTCACCCCTCCACTTT
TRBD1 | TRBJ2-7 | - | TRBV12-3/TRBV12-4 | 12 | CASRQGAWEQYF | TGTGCCAGCAGACAGGGGGCGTGGGAGCAGTACTTC
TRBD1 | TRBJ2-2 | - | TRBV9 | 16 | CASSLGGTGNTGELFF | TGTGCCAGCAGCTTAGGGGGGACAGGGAACACCGGGGAGCTGTTTTTT
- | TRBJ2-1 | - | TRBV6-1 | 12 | CASSEGRDEQFF | TGTGCCAGCAGTGAAGGTAGGGATGAGCAGTTCTTC
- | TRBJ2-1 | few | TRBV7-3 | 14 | CASSWQGGDNEQFF | TGTGCCAGCAGCTGGCAGGGAGGAGACAATGAGCAGTTCTTC
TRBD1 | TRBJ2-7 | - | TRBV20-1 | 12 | CSARRTGYEQYF | TGCAGTGCTCGCCGGACAGGCTACGAGCAGTACTTC
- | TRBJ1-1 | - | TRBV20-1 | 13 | CSARDRRGAEAFF | TGCAGTGCTAGAGATCGGCGGGGCGCTGAAGCTTTCTTT
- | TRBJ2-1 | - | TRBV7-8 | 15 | CASSLRQGRYNEQFF | TGTGCCAGCAGCTTAAGGCAGGGAAGGTACAATGAGCAGTTCTTC
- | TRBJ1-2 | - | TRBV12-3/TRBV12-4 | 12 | CASTLTNYGYTF | TGTGCCAGCACCCTGACTAACTATGGCTACACCTTC
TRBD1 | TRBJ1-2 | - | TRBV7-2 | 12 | CASSPTGMGYTF | TGTGCCAGCAGCCCGACAGGGATGGGCTACACCTTC
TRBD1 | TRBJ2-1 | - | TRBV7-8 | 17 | CASSLILGATGGDEQFF | TGTGCCAGCAGCCTCATTTTGGGCGCGACAGGGGGCGATGAGCAGTTCTTC
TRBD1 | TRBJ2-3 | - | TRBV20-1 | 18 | CSARDYLLDRGQRDTQYF | TGCAGTGCTAGAGACTACCTACTAGACAGGGGGCAGAGAGATACGCAGTATTTT